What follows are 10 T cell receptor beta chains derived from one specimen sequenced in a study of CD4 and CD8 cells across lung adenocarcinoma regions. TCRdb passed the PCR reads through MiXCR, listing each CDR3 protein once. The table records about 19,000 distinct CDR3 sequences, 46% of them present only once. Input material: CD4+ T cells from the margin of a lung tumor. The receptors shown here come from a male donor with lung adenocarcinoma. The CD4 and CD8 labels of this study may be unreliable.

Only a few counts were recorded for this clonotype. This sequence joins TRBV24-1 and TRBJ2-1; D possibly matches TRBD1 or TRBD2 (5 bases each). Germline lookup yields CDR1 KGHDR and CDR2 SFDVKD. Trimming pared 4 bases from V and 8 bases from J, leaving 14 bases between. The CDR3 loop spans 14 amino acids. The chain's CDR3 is CATSDQGVSDEQFF. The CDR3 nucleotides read TGTGCCACCAGTGACCAGGGTGTTAGCGATGAGCAGTTCTTC.

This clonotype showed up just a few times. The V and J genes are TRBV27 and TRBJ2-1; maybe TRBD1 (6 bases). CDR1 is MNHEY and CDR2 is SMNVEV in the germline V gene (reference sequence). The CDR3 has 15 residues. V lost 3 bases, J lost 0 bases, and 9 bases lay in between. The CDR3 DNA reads TGTGCCAGCAGTTTGGGGACAAGCTCCTACAATGAGCAGTTCTTC. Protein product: CASSLGTSSYNEQFF.

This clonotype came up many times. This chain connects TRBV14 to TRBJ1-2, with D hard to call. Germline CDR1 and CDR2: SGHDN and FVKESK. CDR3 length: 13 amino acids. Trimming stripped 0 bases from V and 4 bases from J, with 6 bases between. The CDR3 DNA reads TGTGCCAGCAGCCAAGAGACAACCTATGGCTACACCTTC. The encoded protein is CASSQETTYGYTF.

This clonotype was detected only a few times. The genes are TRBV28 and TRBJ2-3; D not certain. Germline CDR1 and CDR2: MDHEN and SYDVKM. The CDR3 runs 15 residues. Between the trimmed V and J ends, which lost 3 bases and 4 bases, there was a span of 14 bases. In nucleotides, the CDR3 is TGTGCCAGCAGTTTGCCCCAGGTGGGCGCAGATACGCAGTATTTT. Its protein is CASSLPQVGADTQYF.

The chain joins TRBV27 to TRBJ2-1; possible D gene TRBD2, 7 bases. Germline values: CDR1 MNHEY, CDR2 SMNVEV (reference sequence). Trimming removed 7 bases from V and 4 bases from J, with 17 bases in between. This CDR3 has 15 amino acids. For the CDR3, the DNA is TGTGCCAGCACCCTAGGGGGGGGCAGATACAATGAGCAGTTCTTC. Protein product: CASTLGGGRYNEQFF.

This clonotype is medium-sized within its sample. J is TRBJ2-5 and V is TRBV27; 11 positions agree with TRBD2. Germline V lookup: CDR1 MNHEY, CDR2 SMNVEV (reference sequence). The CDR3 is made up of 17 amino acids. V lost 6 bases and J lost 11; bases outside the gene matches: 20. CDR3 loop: CASSIKARGLAGGQQYF. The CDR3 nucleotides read TGTGCCAGCAGCATAAAAGCCCGGGGGCTAGCGGGAGGACAGCAGTACTTC.

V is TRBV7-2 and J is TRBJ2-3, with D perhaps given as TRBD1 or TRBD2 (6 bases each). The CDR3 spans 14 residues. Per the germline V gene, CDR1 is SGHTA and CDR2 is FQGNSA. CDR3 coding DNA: TGTGCGGGCATCGGGGGCCGAGTCGAAGAGACGCAGTATTTT. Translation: CAGIGGRVEETQYF. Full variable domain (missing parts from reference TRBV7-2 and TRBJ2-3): GAGVSQSPSNKVTEKGKDVELRCDPISGHTALYWYRQSLGQGLEFLIYFQGNSAPDKSGLPSDRFSAERTGGSVSTLTIQRTQQEDSAVYLCAGIGGRVEETQYFGPGTRLTVL.

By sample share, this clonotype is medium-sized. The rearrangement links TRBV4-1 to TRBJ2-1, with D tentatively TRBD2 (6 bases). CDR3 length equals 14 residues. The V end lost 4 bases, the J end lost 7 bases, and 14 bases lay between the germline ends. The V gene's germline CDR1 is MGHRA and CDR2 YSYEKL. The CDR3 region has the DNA TGCGCCAGCAGCCGGCCGACTAGTAGGAATGAGCAGTTCTTC. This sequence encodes CASSRPTSRNEQFF.

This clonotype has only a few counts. The chain's CDR3 is CASSGGTNYNEQFF. CDR3 DNA: TGCGCCAGCAGTGGGGGGACTAACTACAATGAGCAGTTCTTC. The V and J genes are TRBV10-1 and TRBJ2-1; 7 positions agree with TRBD2. J gave up 3 bases and V 4 bases, and 3 bases lay outside the gene matches. The CDR3 length is 14 residues. Germline values: CDR1 WNHNN, CDR2 SYGVQD (reference sequence).

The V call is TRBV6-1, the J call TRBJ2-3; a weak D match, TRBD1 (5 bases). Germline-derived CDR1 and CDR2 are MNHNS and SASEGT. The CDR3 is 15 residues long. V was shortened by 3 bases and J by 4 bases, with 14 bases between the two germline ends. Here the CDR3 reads CASSDDRILSDTQYF. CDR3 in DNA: TGTGCCAGCAGTGACGACAGAATCCTCTCAGATACGCAGTATTTT.